Included here is one T cell receptor (beta chain) sequence, with context. No antigen is known for it. No base qualities exist here, and no much larger clone lies one base off it. The data are from a study of cytomegalovirus exposure and HLA in healthy donors (dated by TCRdb to between 2016 and 2019). In the study overall: An earlier analysis of approximately 600 of the donors reported 250 to 300 Gb of sequence data and roughly 100 million unique TCR beta sequences from about 200 million T cells. In addition to the first cohort of 666 subjects, a separate validation cohort of 120 different subjects was used. Rather than drawing on any new phenotypic data, the later analysis identified candidate immune exposures from TCR beta sequences and the way those sequences occurred across donors. Donor age, sex, ethnicity and CMV serostatus were compiled together with the repertoire data. To decide whether each TCR beta V gene segment behaved as functional or pseudogenic, an earlier analysis of some 540 of the donors relied on high-throughput TCR beta sequencing. Of the approximately 400 genotyped donors, roughly 76% were placed in the genetic ancestry cluster associated with self-reported Caucasian donors. Approximately 310 gigabases of sequencing data and some 85 million unique TCR sequences were included in an early release covering under 650 HLA-typed donors. The study used immunosequencing to profile the T cell repertoires of under 700 subjects and linked those repertoires to cytomegalovirus serostatus. Among about 410 genotyped donors of the cohort, an average of about 220,000 unique TCR beta nucleotide sequences was sequenced per donor, of which 15% to 20% were non-productive. A later analysis re-analyzed previously published TCR beta repertoires from about 730 donors and added high-resolution HLA genotyping to study TCR occurrence patterns. The study combined high-throughput TCR immunosequencing, statistical association of individual TCRs with disease status, and machine learning to predict cytomegalovirus infection status. Class I and class II HLA loci were covered by the typing at four-digit resolution. All discovery cohort repertoires had been generated on a single sequencing platform. The study aimed to test whether cataloging public T cell receptors could reveal signatures of past pathogen exposure. Typing coverage varied by locus: about 620-630 donors for A, B, C, DRB1 and DQB1; under 550 for DQA1; more than 600 for DPA1; around 490 for DPB1. About five DR-DQ haplotypes were handled as single units for association and clustering, since linkage in the cohort was strong. In a later genetic analysis, genome-wide SNP genotypes for about 65% of the roughly 700 donors were used, and that subset was treated as a discovery cohort. General findings and caveats noted by the study authors: Compared with equally common non-associated chains, HLA-associated TCR beta chains in a later analysis were more clonally expanded and had lower generation probabilities. The cohort was sequenced for TCR beta chains only, and without alpha or paired-chain data the features that could be detected were limited. A later analysis associated 16,951 TCR beta sequences with specific HLA alleles at a false discovery rate of 0.05. Strong co-occurrence of HLA alleles, especially DR and DQ, made assigning TCR associations to individual alleles difficult. In both the original and validation cohorts, the classifier was reported to diagnose cytomegalovirus status with high specificity and sensitivity. In a later analysis, most CMV-associated TCR beta chains were found to appear HLA-restricted, with HLA associations seemingly driven largely by CMV exposure. Correlated functional status among segregating V segments might be attributable to linkage disequilibrium, but an unknown experimental factor could not be ruled out. A later analysis found that TCR association rates varied across HLA loci, with DRB1 alleles showing the most associated TCRs and HLA-C alleles the fewest. It was suggested by the authors that the approach could potentially be generalized to other disease states and immunological phenotypes. A further reported finding was that TCR beta sequences accurately predicted the HLA-A and HLA-B alleles for most subjects in the first cohort. A cluster of highly shared sequence variants was judged likely to be a technical artifact of the sequencing pipeline. Across donors, most TCR sequences were observed very rarely, whereas some public TCRs were present in many individuals. Because HLA typing was unavailable for some donors at each locus, only the typed subset was used in association tests. An earlier analysis of around 600 of the donors showed that most TCR beta V segments appeared in productive rearrangements either about 87% or about 30% of the time, which broadly matched IMGT annotations. V-gene and J-gene trimming of TCR beta chains was associated with a missense DCLRE1C variant in a later genetic analysis, and the association was replicated in an independent cohort. In the study, 164 TCR beta chains were listed as associated with cytomegalovirus. According to a later analysis, parvovirus B19, influenza, CMV and Epstein-Barr virus appeared linked to several top co-occurrence clusters. Roughly uniform sequencing depth across donors was assumed in presence/absence analyses, although this assumption may not hold. A few of the identified cytomegalovirus-associated TCR beta chains were confirmed in vitro to be specific for cytomegalovirus antigens. In a later genetic analysis, fewer N-insertions in productive TCRs were reported among donors in an Asian-associated ancestry cluster than the approximately 670-donor mean. Because counts were too low, some 16 rarely observed V segments, including chromosome 9 orphons, were excluded from the earlier analysis of several hundred of the donors. Immune exposure information for the cohort was limited to CMV serostatus.

The cohort consisted of 670 or so healthy bone marrow donors. All cohort members were sampled while nominally healthy, although unrecorded immune exposures were likely present. The donor was CMV seropositive and was included in the group of 250 to 300 seropositive cohort members. Each donor provided a peripheral blood sample, and peripheral blood mononuclear cells were used for TCR beta sequencing. The Qiagen DNeasy Blood Extraction Kit was used to extract genomic DNA from the blood cell samples. Library generation was performed with the immunoSEQ multiplex PCR assay. The multiplex PCR relied on a mix of 60 forward primers for TCR Vbeta segments and 13 reverse primers for TCR Jbeta segments. A multiplex PCR assay on genomic DNA amplified the CDR3 region of rearranged TCR beta genes. The Illumina HiSeq System was used to sequence the amplified TCR beta libraries as 87-base-pair reads. The original pipeline was this. Across the roughly 640 repertoires, a later analysis counted tens of millions of unique TCR beta chains, about 10 million of which were shared by at least two donors. A nearest-neighbor algorithm error-corrected the raw reads and collapsed the reads into unique sequences, merging closely related sequences to remove PCR and sequencing errors. V, D and J gene segments were assigned by aligning CDR3 sequences to IMGT reference sequences. For a sequence to be retained, at least a six-nucleotide match to both a V gene segment and a J gene segment was required. Rearrangements were classified as productive when the CDR3 lacked stop codons and remained in frame with V and J, and all other rearrangements were classified as non-productive. CDR3 was defined according to IMGT convention as the region running from the second conserved V-encoded cysteine to the conserved J-encoded phenylalanine. The earlier analysis of fewer than 750 of the donors excluded sequences that lacked an unambiguous match to a single V gene segment. An earlier analysis of 500 to 700 of the donors classified V segments as functional when productive rearrangements were above 56.7% and as segregating when the standard deviation between donors was above 5%. A statistical classification framework was developed to diagnose cytomegalovirus status using the catalog of TCR beta chain sequences. In a later analysis, TCR nucleotide sequences were compared against IMGT/GENE-DB human TR gene sequences so that V and J genes could be assigned. The TCRdist pipeline was used in a later analysis to assign CDR3 sequences and most-parsimonious VDJ recombination scenarios. In a later analysis, each TCR beta chain was defined by its CDR3 amino acid sequence together with its V-gene family, and reads without a unique V-gene family were excluded. To address suspected cross-contamination and a sequencing artifact, a later analysis removed 592 highly shared, low-generation-probability nucleotide sequences. In a later analysis, a clonal expansion index was calculated for each public chain from normalized within-repertoire ranks of inferred template counts. In a later analysis, generation probabilities were computed using a VDJ recombination model fitted to out-of-frame rearrangements, and the results were checked against IGoR. In a later analysis, hypergeometric tests were used to score TCR-TCR, TCR-HLA and TCR-CMV co-occurrence, with a repertoire-size bias correction applied to TCR pairs. A later analysis estimated false discovery rates by permuting HLA or CMV assignments 20 times. A later analysis grouped co-occurring TCRs with DBSCAN, adding TCRdist sequence similarity when clustering within HLA-allele-positive subsets. Co-occurrence clustering excluded repertoires with fewer than 30,000 or more than 120,000 public chains, plus five with anomalous nucleotide sharing. Sourced from immuneACCESS, this table was stored by TCRdb with only in-frame sequences that have V and J called. A share of the clones is absent; for the studies checked, an unresolved V gene accounts for under half, and the remainder has no known explanation. V, J and clone size are those of that table, while D and trimming were read from the DNA. Recorded for this sample are some 85,000 clones; about three quarters of them occurred a single time. Together, the top ten hold 4.5% to 5.5% of the sample.

Specimen: PBMCs. This clonotype was sampled from a woman in her forties in good health and CMV-seropositive.

The DNA sequence follows: TGTGCCAGCAGTTCTCCGTCCGTTGAAAAACTGTTTTTT. The translation is CASSSPSVEKLFF. Recombination joined TRBV28 with TRBJ1-4; the D gene lacks a confident call. Measured from the cysteine to the phenylalanine, the CDR3 is 13 residues long. Only CDR3 DNA remains: 39 bases, in frame from the first base. CDR1 and CDR2, looked up from the germline V gene, are MDHEN and SYDVKM. At the junction V is shortened by 4 bases and J by 7 bases, with 10 bases in between.